A selection of T cell receptor beta chains follows, all from one sample in a study of a mutant IDH1 vaccine in newly diagnosed glioma. The method was immunoSEQ multiplex PCR; TCRdb's version includes in-frame clones alone and lacks a portion of them. The data hold 90,000 to 100,000 clones, with roughly 90% observed a single time. This specimen consisted of PBMCs, obtained from a glioma patient treated with radiotherapy, temozolomide or both. Receptor source: a woman between 50 and 59 years old with glioma. The CDR3 runs from the conserved cysteine through the conserved F or W. The D gene is left open where the match is weak. Clone size is shown for a subset of rows, as once, few, many or a class of expanded clone.

D | J | size | V | CDR3 | DNA
. | TRBJ2-7 | . | TRBV11-2 | CASSIRGRDSYEQYF | TGTGCCAGCAGCATCCGGGGGCGAGACTCCTACGAGCAGTACTTC
TRBD2 | TRBJ2-7 | . | TRBV11-2 | CASSISGTHEQYF | TGTGCCAGCAGCATTAGCGGGACCCACGAGCAGTACTTC
TRBD1 | TRBJ1-1 | once | TRBV28 | CASEGQFNTEAFF | TGTGCCAGTGAGGGACAGTTTAACACTGAAGCTTTCTTT
. | TRBJ2-3 | . | TRBV7-9 | CASSLDHPTDTQYF | TGTGCCAGCAGCTTAGACCACCCCACAGATACGCAGTATTTT
. | TRBJ2-1 | . | TRBV2 | CASTLVTPAMVEQFF | TGTGCCAGCACCTTGGTCACTCCGGCTATGGTTGAGCAGTTCTTC
. | TRBJ1-1 | . | TRBV27 | CASSLRERNTEAFF | TGTGCCAGCAGTTTAAGGGAGAGGAACACTGAAGCTTTCTTT
. | TRBJ2-5 | . | TRBV19 | CASSDWAVPSLVETQYF | TGTGCCAGTAGCGACTGGGCAGTGCCGTCGTTAGTGGAGACCCAGTACTTC
TRBD1 | TRBJ2-1 | . | TRBV10-1 | CASSPGTGSSYNEQFF | TGCGCCAGCAGTCCCGGGACAGGTAGCTCCTACAATGAGCAGTTCTTC
. | TRBJ2-3 | . | TRBV11-2 | CASSLKGLVTDTQYF | TGTGCCAGCAGCTTAAAAGGCCTTGTAACAGATACGCAGTATTTT
. | TRBJ1-1 | . | TRBV29-1 | CSAPRGGNTEAFF | TGCAGCGCCCCCCGGGGGGGGAACACTGAAGCTTTCTTT
. | TRBJ1-5 | . | TRBV7-8 | CASSFGAGRYSNQPQHF | TGTGCCAGCAGCTTTGGCGCCGGCAGGTATAGCAATCAGCCCCAGCATTTT
. | TRBJ1-5 | . | TRBV19 | CASSIISSNQPQHF | TGTGCCAGTAGTATTATTAGTAGCAATCAGCCCCAGCATTTT
TRBD1 | TRBJ1-2 | once | TRBV2 | CASSRGGHDGYTF | TGTGCCAGCAGTAGAGGGGGCCATGATGGCTACACCTTC
TRBD2 | TRBJ2-1 | . | TRBV11-3 | CASSLTGLAGNNEQFF | TGTGCCAGCAGCTTAACGGGACTAGCGGGAAACAATGAGCAGTTCTTC
. | TRBJ1-1 | few | TRBV14 | CASSPSMNTEAFF | TGTGCCAGCAGCCCCAGCATGAACACTGAAGCTTTCTTT
. | TRBJ1-6 | . | TRBV7-9 | CASSVQGSYNSPLHF | TGTGCCAGCAGCGTACAAGGATCCTATAATTCACCCCTCCACTTT
. | TRBJ2-7 | . | TRBV27 | CASSFYARGYEQYF | TGTGCCAGCAGTTTCTACGCTCGAGGCTACGAGCAGTACTTC
. | TRBJ1-1 | . | TRBV2 | CASSEMSEEAFF | TGTGCCAGCAGTGAAATGTCAGAGGAAGCTTTCTTT
. | TRBJ1-1 | few | TRBV2 | CASRRGLTESTNTEAFF | TGTGCCAGCAGGAGAGGCCTCACAGAAAGTACGAACACTGAAGCTTTCTTT
TRBD2 | TRBJ2-7 | once | TRBV6-1 | CASSGGLAGISYEQYF | TGTGCCAGCAGTGGCGGACTAGCGGGCATATCCTACGAGCAGTACTTC
. | TRBJ1-2 | . | TRBV30 | CAWSPYGANYGYTF | TGTGCCTGGAGTCCCTATGGGGCGAACTATGGCTACACCTTC
. | TRBJ1-3 | . | TRBV25-1 | CASSRGGGASGNTIYF | TGTGCCAGCAGTCGAGGTGGAGGGGCAAGTGGAAACACCATATATTTT
TRBD2 | TRBJ2-4 | . | TRBV7-8 | CASSPAPGLAVKNIQYF | TGTGCCAGCAGCCCTGCACCGGGACTAGCGGTAAAAAACATTCAGTACTTC
. | TRBJ1-1 | . | TRBV7-3 | CASSSSRWGTFF | TGTGCCAGCAGCTCCTCCCGTTGGGGGACTTTCTTT
. | TRBJ2-2 | . | TRBV4-1 | CASRTAANTGELFF | TGCGCCAGCCGGACGGCCGCGAACACCGGGGAGCTGTTTTTT
TRBD1 | TRBJ2-2 | . | TRBV19 | CASSGDSVLGRGELFF | TGTGCCAGTAGTGGGGACAGTGTTTTAGGACGCGGGGAGCTGTTTTTT
. | TRBJ2-7 | . | TRBV5-4 | CASSRGPSSYEQYF | TGTGCCAGCAGCCGTGGCCCGAGCTCCTACGAGCAGTACTTC
. | TRBJ1-2 | . | TRBV25-1 | CASSQSGYGYTF | TGTGCCAGCAGTCAGAGTGGGTATGGCTACACCTTC
TRBD2 | TRBJ2-3 | . | TRBV7-9 | CASSLRTSGSTDTQYF | TGTGCCAGCAGCCTTAGGACTAGCGGGAGCACAGATACGCAGTATTTT
TRBD1 | TRBJ2-7 | few | TRBV14 | CASSHPDRGQSYEQYF | TGTGCCAGCAGCCACCCGGACAGGGGGCAGTCCTACGAGCAGTACTTC
. | TRBJ2-3 | . | TRBV5-4 | CASSPSGFTDTQYF | TGTGCCAGCAGTCCATCAGGGTTCACAGATACGCAGTATTTT
. | TRBJ2-7 | . | TRBV11-2 | CASSFNTGATYEQYF | TGTGCCAGCAGCTTTAACACCGGGGCTACCTACGAGCAGTACTTC
. | TRBJ1-4 | . | TRBV5-7 | CASWPSKQGCNEKLFF | TGTGCCAGCTGGCCGAGTAAACAGGGATGTAATGAAAAACTGTTTTTT
. | TRBJ2-1 | . | TRBV13 | CASSSGFHEQFF | TGTGCCAGCAGCTCGGGGTTTCATGAGCAGTTCTTC
TRBD2 | TRBJ2-7 | . | TRBV4-1 | CASSPTSGPYEQYF | TGCGCCAGCAGCCCGACTAGCGGACCTTACGAGCAGTACTTC
. | TRBJ2-5 | . | TRBV10-3 | CAISDGVGRETQYF | TGTGCCATCAGTGACGGGGTTGGGCGCGAGACCCAGTACTTC
. | TRBJ1-3 | . | TRBV7-9 | CASSSSGVGNTIYF | TGTGCCAGCAGCTCCTCGGGAGTCGGAAACACCATATATTTT
. | TRBJ1-5 | . | TRBV6-5 | CASRDSLDQPQHF | TGTGCCAGCAGGGACTCATTGGATCAGCCCCAGCATTTT
. | TRBJ2-1 | . | TRBV19 | CASSSRRGEQFF | TGTGCCAGTAGTTCTCGGAGAGGTGAGCAGTTCTTC
TRBD2 | TRBJ2-1 | . | TRBV7-3 | CASSLTSGRAYNEQFF | TGTGCCAGCAGCTTGACTAGCGGGAGAGCCTACAATGAGCAGTTCTTC
. | TRBJ1-2 | . | TRBV6-5 | CASSYGPGQQHGYTF | TGTGCCAGCAGTTACGGCCCAGGACAACAGCATGGCTACACCTTC
TRBD2 | TRBJ2-1 | . | TRBV10-3 | CAISEWTSGRTSYNEQFF | TGTGCCATCAGTGAGTGGACTAGCGGGAGGACCTCCTACAATGAGCAGTTCTTC
. | TRBJ2-1 | . | TRBV2 | CASQGGNEQFF | TGTGCCAGCCAGGGGGGCAATGAGCAGTTCTTC
. | TRBJ1-2 | once | TRBV20-1 | CSASRAYGYTF | TGCAGTGCTAGTAGGGCCTATGGCTACACCTTC
TRBD1 | TRBJ2-7 | . | TRBV27 | CASSLSRGLDEQYF | TGTGCCAGCAGTTTATCCAGGGGGCTAGACGAGCAGTACTTC
. | TRBJ2-5 | . | TRBV2 | CASSDKVIQETQYF | TGTGCCAGCAGTGATAAAGTAATCCAAGAGACCCAGTACTTC
. | TRBJ2-5 | . | TRBV11-2 | CASSLGQIQETQYF | TGTGCCAGCAGCCTTGGACAGATCCAAGAGACCCAGTACTTC
. | TRBJ1-5 | . | TRBV11-3 | CASSLGSASNQPQHF | TGTGCCAGCAGCTTAGGGTCAGCTAGCAATCAGCCCCAGCATTTT